These T cell receptor beta chains were read from a single sample in a study of blood T cell repertoires in COVID-19. The assay was immunoSEQ multiplex PCR, and TCRdb's table has in-frame clones only and misses some. The sample lists hundreds of thousands of clones, over 75% seen once, with over 9% in the top ten. The source material was PBMCs or T cells enriched from blood (not recorded which). The source is a woman aged 40 to 49 who had recovered from COVID-19. Both conserved end residues are trimmed from each CDR3. D genes are given only for firm matches.

j_gene	v_gene	d_gene	CDR3aa
TRBJ2-1	TRBV6-2/TRBV6-3	NA	ASSSQGSSYNEQF
TRBJ2-5	TRBV3-1/TRBV3-2	NA	ASSQDLRQEETQY
TRBJ2-5	TRBV28	TRBD2	ASSRSGGAGETQY
TRBJ2-5	TRBV5-1	NA	ASSSPQETQY
TRBJ2-5	TRBV29-1	NA	SVETGTQY
TRBJ2-4	TRBV9	TRBD1	ASSGPGTGGQQYIQY
TRBJ2-7	TRBV29-1	TRBD2	SVEEEWREGYEQY
TRBJ1-6	TRBV7-9	NA	ASSSPQGSGSPLH
TRBJ1-6	TRBV4-2	TRBD1	ASSRGTERNSPLH
TRBJ2-5	TRBV5-1	NA	ASSFEGGGWETQY
TRBJ2-7	TRBV12-3/TRBV12-4	NA	ASSFWGAYEQY
TRBJ1-1	TRBV3-1/TRBV3-2	NA	ASSQGHKNTEAF
TRBJ1-2	TRBV6-1	NA	ACGRGRIDYGYT
TRBJ2-1	TRBV7-3	TRBD1	ASSRDSGAGEQF
TRBJ2-3	TRBV19	NA	ASSTRDTDTDTQY
TRBJ1-6	TRBV5-8	NA	ASSLGREYNSPLH
TRBJ1-1	TRBV4-1	NA	ASSQVGKRGTEAF
TRBJ1-3	TRBV24-1	NA	ATSDGQVAGNTIY
TRBJ2-6	TRBV7-2	TRBD2	ASRLAGSGANVLT
TRBJ2-7	TRBV7-3	TRBD1	ASSSDREGYEQY
TRBJ2-1	TRBV18	NA	ASSPLTSSYNEQF
TRBJ2-7	TRBV4-3	TRBD2	ASSPIIAGGAYEQY